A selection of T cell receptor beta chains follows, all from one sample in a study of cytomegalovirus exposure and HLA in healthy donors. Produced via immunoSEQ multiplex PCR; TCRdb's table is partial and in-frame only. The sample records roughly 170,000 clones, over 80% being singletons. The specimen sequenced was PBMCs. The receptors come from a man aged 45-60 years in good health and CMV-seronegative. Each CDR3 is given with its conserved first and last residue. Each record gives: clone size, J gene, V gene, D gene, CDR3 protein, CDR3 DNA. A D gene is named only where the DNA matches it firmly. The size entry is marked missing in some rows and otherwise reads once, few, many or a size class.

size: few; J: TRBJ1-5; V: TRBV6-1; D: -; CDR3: CASSARGSGYSNQPQHF; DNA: TGTGCCAGCAGTGCCCGAGGGAGCGGTTATAGCAATCAGCCCCAGCATTTT
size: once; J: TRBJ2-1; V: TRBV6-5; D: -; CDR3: CASIKGGSSYNEQFF; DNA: TGTGCCAGCATAAAGGGGGGGAGCTCCTACAATGAGCAGTTCTTC
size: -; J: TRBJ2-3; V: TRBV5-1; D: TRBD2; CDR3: CASSTGTSGSTDTQYF; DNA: TGCGCCAGCAGCACCGGGACTAGCGGAAGCACAGATACGCAGTATTTT
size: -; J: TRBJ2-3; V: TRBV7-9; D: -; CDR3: CASSSSGTDTQYF; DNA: TGTGCCAGCAGCAGTAGCGGCACAGATACGCAGTATTTT
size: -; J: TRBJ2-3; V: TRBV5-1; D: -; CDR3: CASSLGASPSTDTQYF; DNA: TGCGCCAGCAGCTTGGGTGCGAGCCCCAGCACAGATACGCAGTATTTT
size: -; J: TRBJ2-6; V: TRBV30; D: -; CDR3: CAWQGPGANVLTF; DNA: TGTGCCTGGCAGGGCCCAGGGGCCAACGTCCTGACTTTC
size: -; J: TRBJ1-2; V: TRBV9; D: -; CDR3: CASSVEQGNYGYTF; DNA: TGTGCCAGCAGCGTAGAACAGGGAAACTATGGCTACACCTTC
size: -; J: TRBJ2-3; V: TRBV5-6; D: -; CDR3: CASSLVTGVVADTQYF; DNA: TGTGCCAGCAGCTTGGTGACGGGAGTGGTGGCAGATACGCAGTATTTT
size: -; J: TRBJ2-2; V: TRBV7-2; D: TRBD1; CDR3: CASSPRQGGTGELFF; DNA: TGTGCCAGCAGCCCCCGACAGGGGGGCACCGGGGAGCTGTTTTTT
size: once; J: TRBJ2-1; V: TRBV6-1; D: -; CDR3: CASSERQGLNEQFF; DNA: TGTGCCAGCAGTGAACGACAGGGACTTAATGAGCAGTTCTTC
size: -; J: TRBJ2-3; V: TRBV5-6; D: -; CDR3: CASSGGGLKANTQYF; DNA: TGTGCCAGCAGCGGGGGAGGACTAAAGGCAAATACGCAGTATTTT
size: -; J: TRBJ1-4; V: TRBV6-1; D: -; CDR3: CASKQGYRNEKLFF; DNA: TGTGCCAGCAAACAGGGCTACAGAAATGAAAAACTGTTTTTT
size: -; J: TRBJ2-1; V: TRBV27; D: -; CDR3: CASSLGGGDEQFF; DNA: TGTGCCAGCAGTTTAGGGGGAGGCGATGAGCAGTTCTTC
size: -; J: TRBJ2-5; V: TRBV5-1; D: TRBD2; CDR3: CASSISGRGQETQYF; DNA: TGCGCCAGCAGCATTAGCGGGAGGGGCCAAGAGACCCAGTACTTC
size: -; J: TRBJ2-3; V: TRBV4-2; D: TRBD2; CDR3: CASSAPSGRTDTQYF; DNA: TGTGCCAGCAGCGCCCCTAGCGGGAGAACAGATACGCAGTATTTT
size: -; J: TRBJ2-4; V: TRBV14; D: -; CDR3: CASSQGGAQDIQYF; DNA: TGTGCCAGCAGCCAAGGTGGGGCCCAGGACATTCAGTACTTC
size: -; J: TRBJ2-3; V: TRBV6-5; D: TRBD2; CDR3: CASRLGLASTDTQYF; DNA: TGTGCCAGCAGACTCGGACTAGCGAGCACAGATACGCAGTATTTT
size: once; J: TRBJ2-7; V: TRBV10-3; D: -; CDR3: CAISESGGAGWHEQYF; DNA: TGTGCCATCAGTGAGTCGGGGGGGGCCGGGTGGCACGAGCAGTACTTC
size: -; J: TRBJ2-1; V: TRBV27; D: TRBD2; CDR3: CASSFLAGVYNEQFF; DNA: TGTGCCAGCAGTTTTTTGGCGGGGGTCTACAATGAGCAGTTCTTC
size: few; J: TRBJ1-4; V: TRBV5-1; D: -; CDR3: CASSLREGTNEKLFF; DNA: TGCGCCAGCAGTTTGCGGGAGGGTACTAATGAAAAACTGTTTTTT
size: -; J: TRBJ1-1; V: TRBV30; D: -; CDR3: CAWSRDITEAFF; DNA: TGTGCCTGGAGTCGGGACATAACTGAGGCTTTCTTT
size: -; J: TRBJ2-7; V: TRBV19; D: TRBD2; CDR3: CASSSTTLAGNYEQYF; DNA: TGTGCCAGTAGTAGCACGACCCTAGCGGGCAACTACGAGCAGTACTTC
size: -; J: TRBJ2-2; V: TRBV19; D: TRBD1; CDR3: CASRIYGQGRGELFF; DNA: TGTGCCAGTAGGATTTACGGACAGGGCCGCGGGGAGCTGTTTTTT
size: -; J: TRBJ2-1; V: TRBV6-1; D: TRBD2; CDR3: CASRLAGSSYNEQFF; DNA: TGTGCCAGCAGACTAGCGGGGAGCTCCTACAATGAGCAGTTCTTC